Included here is one TCR beta chain sequence, with context. Its target is not known. This specimen belongs to a study of cytomegalovirus exposure and HLA in healthy donors. In germline, CDR1 is LNHDA, CDR2 SQIVND (reference sequence). The junction had 2 bases not matched to a gene; V was cut back by 3 bases and J by 2 bases. This CDR3 spans 15 amino acids. Regarding the study as a whole: Many donors shared some public TCRs, even though most TCR sequences were rare. Trimming of TCR beta V- and J-genes showed a link, identified in a later analysis, to a missense DCLRE1C variant. Analyzed later, association rates of TCRs varied across HLA loci, with DRB1 most and HLA-C fewest.

PCR amplification relied on 60 Vbeta primers (plus 13 Jbeta primers). The data were produced by immunoSEQ multiplex PCR, yet TCRdb's version contains in-frame clones alone and is incomplete. The sample holds around 89,000 clones, over 70% seen once. The TCR was taken from a girl between 2 and 10 years old in good health and CMV-seropositive. The V and J genes are TRBV19 and TRBJ2-3; 10 bases match TRBD2. The sequencing input was PBMCs. This CDR3 reads CASSMLAGDTDTQYF. The CDR3 DNA is TGTGCCAGTAGTATGCTAGCGGGAGACACAGATACGCAGTATTTT.